This paragraph reports one TCR beta chain. This record comes from a study of cytomegalovirus exposure and HLA in healthy donors. The PCR made use of 60 Vbeta and 13 Jbeta primers. Data came from immunoSEQ multiplex PCR; TCRdb stores just in-frame clones and leaves some out. The top ten clones hold under 5% of a sample with about 140,000 clones, about four fifths of them seen once. This CDR3 is built from 11 residues. Germline V gene sequence: CDR1 SNHLY, CDR2 FYNNEI. The V and J ends lost 7 bases and 1 base respectively, with 2 bases between them. This receptor was obtained from a man in his forties in good health and CMV-seronegative. The rearrangement links TRBV2 to TRBJ2-1; D not resolved. Sequencing was done on a sample of PBMCs. The CDR3 is CASTSYNEQFF. The CDR3 nucleotides read TGTGCCAGCACTTCCTACAATGAGCAGTTCTTC. Supplemented by reference TRBV2 and TRBJ2-1, the full variable domain reads EPEVTQTPSHQVTQMGQEVILRCVPISNHLYFYWYRQILGQKVEFLVSFYNNEISEKSEIFDDQFSVERPDGSNFTLKIRSTKLEDSAMYFCASTSYNEQFFGPGTRLTVL.